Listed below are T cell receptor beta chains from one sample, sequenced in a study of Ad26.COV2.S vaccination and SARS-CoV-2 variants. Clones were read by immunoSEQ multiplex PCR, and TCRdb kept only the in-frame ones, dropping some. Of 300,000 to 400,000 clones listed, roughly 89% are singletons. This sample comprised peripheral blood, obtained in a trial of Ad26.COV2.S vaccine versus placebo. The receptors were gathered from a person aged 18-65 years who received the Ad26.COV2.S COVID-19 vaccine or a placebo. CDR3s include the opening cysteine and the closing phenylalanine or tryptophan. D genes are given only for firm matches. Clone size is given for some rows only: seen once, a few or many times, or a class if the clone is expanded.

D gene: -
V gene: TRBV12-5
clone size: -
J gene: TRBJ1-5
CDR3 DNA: TGTGCTAGTGGTTTGTCAGGGAGCAATCAGCCCCAGCATTTT
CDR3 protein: CASGLSGSNQPQHF

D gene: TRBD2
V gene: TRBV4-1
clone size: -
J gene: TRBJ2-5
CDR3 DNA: TGCGCCAGCAGCCCTTGGACTAGCGGGAGGGATCAAGAGACCCAGTACTTC
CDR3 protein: CASSPWTSGRDQETQYF

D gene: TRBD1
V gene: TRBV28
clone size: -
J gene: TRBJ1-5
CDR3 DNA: TGTGCCAGCAGTCCCGGGACAGGGCGCAATCAGCCCCAGCATTTT
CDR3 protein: CASSPGTGRNQPQHF

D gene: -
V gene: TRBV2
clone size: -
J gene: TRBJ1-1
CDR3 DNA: TGTGCCATCAAGGGGGAAATGAACACTGAAGCTTTCTTT
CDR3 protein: CAIKGEMNTEAFF

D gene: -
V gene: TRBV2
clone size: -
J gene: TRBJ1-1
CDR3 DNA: TGTGCCAGCAGTGCGTGGATAGGGAACACTGAAGCTTTCTTT
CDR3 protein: CASSAWIGNTEAFF

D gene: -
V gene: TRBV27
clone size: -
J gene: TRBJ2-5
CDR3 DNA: TGTGCCAGCAGTTTGTGGGGTCCTGGAGAGACCCAGTACTTC
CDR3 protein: CASSLWGPGETQYF

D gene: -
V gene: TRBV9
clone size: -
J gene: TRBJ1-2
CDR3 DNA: TGTGCCAGCAGCGGACAGACAGGCCCCTATGGCTACACCTTC
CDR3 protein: CASSGQTGPYGYTF

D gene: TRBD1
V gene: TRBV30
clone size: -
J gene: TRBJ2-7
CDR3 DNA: TGTGCCTGGCGACAGGGTCTAGGATACGAGCAGTACTTC
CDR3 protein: CAWRQGLGYEQYF

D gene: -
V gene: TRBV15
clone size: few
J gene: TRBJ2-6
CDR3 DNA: TGTGCCACCAGCAGAGGGGGGATACTGGGCTCTGGGGCCAACGTCCTGACTTTC
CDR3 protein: CATSRGGILGSGANVLTF

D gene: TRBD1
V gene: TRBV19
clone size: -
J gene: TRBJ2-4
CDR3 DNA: TGTGCCAGTAGTACCCCGACAGGGCCAGCCAAAAACATTCAGTACTTC
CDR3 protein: CASSTPTGPAKNIQYF

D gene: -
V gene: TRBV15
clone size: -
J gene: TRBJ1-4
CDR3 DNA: TGTGCCACCAGCAGAAGAACCCGAACAACTAATGAAAAACTGTTTTTT
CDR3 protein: CATSRRTRTTNEKLFF

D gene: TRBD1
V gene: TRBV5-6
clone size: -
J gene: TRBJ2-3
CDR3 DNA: TGTGCCAGCAGCTTCGGGACAGGGCTCCCAGATACGCAGTATTTT
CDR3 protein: CASSFGTGLPDTQYF

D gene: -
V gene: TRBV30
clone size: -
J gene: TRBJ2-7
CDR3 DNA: TGTGCCTGGAGTTTCCCACTAGCTCAAATCTCCTACGAGCAGTACTTC
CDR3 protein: CAWSFPLAQISYEQYF

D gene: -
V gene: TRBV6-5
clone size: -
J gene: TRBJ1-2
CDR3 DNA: TGTGCCAGCAGTTCCCGGACAGAGAACTATGGCTACACCTTC
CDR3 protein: CASSSRTENYGYTF

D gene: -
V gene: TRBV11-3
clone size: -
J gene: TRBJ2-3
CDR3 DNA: TGTGCCAGCAGCTTAGATAGCAACACAGATACGCAGTATTTT
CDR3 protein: CASSLDSNTDTQYF

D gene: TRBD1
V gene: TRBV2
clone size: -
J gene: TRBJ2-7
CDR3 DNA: TGTGCCAGCAGTCGCGGACAGGCCTCCTACGAGCAGTACTTC
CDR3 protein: CASSRGQASYEQYF

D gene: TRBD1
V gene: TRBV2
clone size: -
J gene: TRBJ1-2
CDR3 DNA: TGTGCCAGCAGCGTCCGGGACAGTTCTTTTGGCTACACCTTC
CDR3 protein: CASSVRDSSFGYTF

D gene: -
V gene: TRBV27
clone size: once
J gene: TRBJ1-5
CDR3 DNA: TGTGCCAGCAGTTTTCTCGGTTACAATCAGCCCCAGCATTTT
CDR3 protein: CASSFLGYNQPQHF

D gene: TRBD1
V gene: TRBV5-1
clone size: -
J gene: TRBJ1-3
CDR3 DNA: TGCGCCAGCAGCTACGGGCCTCGGACAGGGTTGTTGTTGGGCTCTGGAAACACCATATATTTT
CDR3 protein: CASSYGPRTGLLLGSGNTIYF

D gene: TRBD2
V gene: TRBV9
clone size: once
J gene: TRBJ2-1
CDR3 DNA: TGTGCCAGCACGCCGCTAGCGGGAGAGAACAATGAGCAGTTCTTC
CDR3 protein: CASTPLAGENNEQFF

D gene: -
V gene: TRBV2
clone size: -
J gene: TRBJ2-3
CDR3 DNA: TGTGCCAGCACAGTAGCTAGAAACACAGATACGCAGTATTTT
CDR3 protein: CASTVARNTDTQYF

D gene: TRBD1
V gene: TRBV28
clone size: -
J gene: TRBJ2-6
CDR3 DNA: TGTGCCAGCGAACGGGGGACAGGGGGAACTGGGGCCAACGTCCTGACTTTC
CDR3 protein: CASERGTGGTGANVLTF

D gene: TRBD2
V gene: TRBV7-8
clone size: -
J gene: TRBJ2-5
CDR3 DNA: TGTGCCAGCAGCCCCCAGACTAGCGGGAATCAGGAGACCCAGTACTTC
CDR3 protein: CASSPQTSGNQETQYF

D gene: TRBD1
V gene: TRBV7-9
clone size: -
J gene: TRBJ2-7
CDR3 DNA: TGTGCCAGCAGCTTAGCGGGCAGGGGGAAATCCTACGAGCAGTACTTC
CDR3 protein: CASSLAGRGKSYEQYF

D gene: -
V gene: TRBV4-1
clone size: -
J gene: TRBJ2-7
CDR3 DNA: TGCGCCAGCAGCCAAGCTTCCCCCGGACAATTAAACTACGAGCAGTACTTC
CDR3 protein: CASSQASPGQLNYEQYF

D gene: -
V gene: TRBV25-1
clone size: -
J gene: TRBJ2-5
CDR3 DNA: TGTGCCAGCAGTGGAGACATTGACGAGACCCAGTACTTC
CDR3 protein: CASSGDIDETQYF

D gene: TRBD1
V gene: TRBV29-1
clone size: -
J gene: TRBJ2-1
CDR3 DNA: TGCAGCGTTACCGACAGGGGGCTCGGAAATGAGCAGTTCTTC
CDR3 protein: CSVTDRGLGNEQFF

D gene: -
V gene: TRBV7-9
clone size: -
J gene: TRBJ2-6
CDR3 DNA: TGTGCCAGCAGCTTAGGCGGCAGCGGTATACACTCTGGGGCCAACGTCCTGACTTTC
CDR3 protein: CASSLGGSGIHSGANVLTF

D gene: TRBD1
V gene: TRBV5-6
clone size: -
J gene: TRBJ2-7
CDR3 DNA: TGTGCCAGCAGCGCAGGGGGCTGGGGGTCCTACGAGCAGTACTTC
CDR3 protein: CASSAGGWGSYEQYF

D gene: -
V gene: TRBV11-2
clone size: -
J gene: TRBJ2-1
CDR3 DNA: TGTGCCAGCAGCTTAGGACCGTCGGGGGCGGGGATGTATGAGCAGTTCTTC
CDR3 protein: CASSLGPSGAGMYEQFF

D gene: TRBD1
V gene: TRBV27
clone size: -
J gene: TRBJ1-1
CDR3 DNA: TGTGCCAGCAGTAAGGACAGGGGAACTGAAGCTTTCTTT
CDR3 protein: CASSKDRGTEAFF

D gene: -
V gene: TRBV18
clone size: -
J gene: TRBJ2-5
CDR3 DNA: TGTGCCAGCTCACCGGGGGAGGAGACCCAGTACTTC
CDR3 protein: CASSPGEETQYF

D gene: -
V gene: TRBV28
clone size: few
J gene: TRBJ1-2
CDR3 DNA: TGTGCCAGCACCCGGGTGGGGGGCTACACCTTC
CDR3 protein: CASTRVGGYTF

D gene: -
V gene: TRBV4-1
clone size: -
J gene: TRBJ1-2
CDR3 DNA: TGCGCCAGCAGCCAAGGTGAAAGGGTGAACTATGGCTACACCTTC
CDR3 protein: CASSQGERVNYGYTF

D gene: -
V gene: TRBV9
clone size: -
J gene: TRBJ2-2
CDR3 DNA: TGTGCCAGCAGCGTAGTGGCAGAGAACACCGGGGAGCTGTTTTTT
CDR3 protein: CASSVVAENTGELFF

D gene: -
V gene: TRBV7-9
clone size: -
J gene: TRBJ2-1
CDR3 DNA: TGTGCCAGCAGCCTAGAACGTAGGAGCTCCTACAATGAGCAGTTCTTC
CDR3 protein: CASSLERRSSYNEQFF

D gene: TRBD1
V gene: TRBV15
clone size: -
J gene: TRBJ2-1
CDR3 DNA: TGTGCCACCAGCAGGGCCAGGGGGCCTAATGAGCAGTTCTTC
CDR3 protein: CATSRARGPNEQFF

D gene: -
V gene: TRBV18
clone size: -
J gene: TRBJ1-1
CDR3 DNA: TGTGCCAGCTCACCATCAGCGAACACTGAAGCTTTCTTT
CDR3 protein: CASSPSANTEAFF

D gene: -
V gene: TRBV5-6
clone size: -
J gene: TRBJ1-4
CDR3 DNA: TGTGCCAGCAGCTTAACCGGGGGCCTGGTGTTTTTT
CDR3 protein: CASSLTGGLVFF

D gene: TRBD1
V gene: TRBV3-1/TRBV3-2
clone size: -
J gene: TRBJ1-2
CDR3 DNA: TGTGCCAGCAGCCGGGGGACAGGGCACGATGGCGGCTACACCTTC
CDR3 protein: CASSRGTGHDGGYTF

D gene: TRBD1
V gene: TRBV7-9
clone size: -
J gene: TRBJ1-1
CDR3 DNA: TGTGCCAGCAGCTTATTCGGGACAGGGGAAGCTTTCTTT
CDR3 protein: CASSLFGTGEAFF

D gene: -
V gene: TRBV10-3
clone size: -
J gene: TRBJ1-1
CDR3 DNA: TGTGCCAGCGACGCGGGGGGCGCGAACACTGAAGCTTTCTTT
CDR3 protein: CASDAGGANTEAFF

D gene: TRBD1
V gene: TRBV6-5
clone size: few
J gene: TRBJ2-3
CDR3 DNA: TGTGCCAGCACGAGGACAGGGGGGACAGATACGCAGTATTTT
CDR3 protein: CASTRTGGTDTQYF

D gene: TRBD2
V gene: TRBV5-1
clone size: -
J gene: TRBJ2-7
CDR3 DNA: TGCGCCAGCAGCTCCGCAGGGGGCCGGACTAGCGGGACCTCCTACGAGCAGTACTTC
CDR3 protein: CASSSAGGRTSGTSYEQYF

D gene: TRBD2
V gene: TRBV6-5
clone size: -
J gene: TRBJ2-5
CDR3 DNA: TGTGCCAGCAATCTGGGCGGGGGGGCTTCTGAGACCCAGTACTTC
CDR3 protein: CASNLGGGASETQYF

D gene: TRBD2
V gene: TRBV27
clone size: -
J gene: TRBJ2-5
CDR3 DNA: TGTGCCAGCAGTTTCGCGCTAGCGGAAGGAGAGACCCAGTACTTC
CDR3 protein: CASSFALAEGETQYF

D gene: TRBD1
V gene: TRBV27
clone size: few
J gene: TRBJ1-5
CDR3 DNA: TGTGCCAGTGCCTCTACAGGGGCAACTCAGCCCCAGCATTTT
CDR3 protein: CASASTGATQPQHF

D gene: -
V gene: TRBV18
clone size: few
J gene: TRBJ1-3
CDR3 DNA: TGTGCCAGCTCACCTACCGAGGGGCCTGGAAACACCATATATTTT
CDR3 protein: CASSPTEGPGNTIYF

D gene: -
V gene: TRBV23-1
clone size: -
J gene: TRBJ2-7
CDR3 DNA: TGCGCCAGCAGTCCCGAGCAGTACTTC
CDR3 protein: CASSPEQYF

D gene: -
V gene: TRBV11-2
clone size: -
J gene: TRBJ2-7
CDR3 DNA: TGTGCCAGCAGCTTAGTACAGGGGCGCGGGGCCTACGAGCAGTACTTC
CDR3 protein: CASSLVQGRGAYEQYF

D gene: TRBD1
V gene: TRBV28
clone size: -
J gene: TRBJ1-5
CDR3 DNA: TGTGCCAGCAGTCGACAGGGTATGAGAAACAATCAGCCCCAGCATTTT
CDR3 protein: CASSRQGMRNNQPQHF

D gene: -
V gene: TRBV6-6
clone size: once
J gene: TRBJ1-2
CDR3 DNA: TGTGCCAGCAGTTACTCTATTAGGGGGGGCGCGGGAGGCTACACCTTC
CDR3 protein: CASSYSIRGGAGGYTF

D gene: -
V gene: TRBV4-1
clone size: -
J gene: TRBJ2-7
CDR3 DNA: TGCGCCAGCAGCCATCCGAGAGGGGCGAGCTCCTACGAGCAGTACTTC
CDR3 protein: CASSHPRGASSYEQYF